The rows below give T cell receptor beta chains drawn from one sample of a study of blood T cell repertoires in COVID-19. The assay was immunoSEQ multiplex PCR, and TCRdb's table has in-frame clones only and misses some. The profile shows over 20,000 clones, about four fifths of them singletons. Input material: peripheral blood. These receptors were collected from a man aged 50 or older with COVID-19, enrolled during active disease. Each CDR3 is given with its conserved first and last residue. Fields, in order: V gene, D gene, CDR3 protein. The D gene is left open where the match is weak.

v_gene: TRBV6-2/TRBV6-3; d_gene: .; CDR3aa: CASSSSPGAYEQYF
v_gene: TRBV11-2; d_gene: .; CDR3aa: CASSLSITEAHEQYF
v_gene: TRBV7-2; d_gene: .; CDR3aa: CASSFWASWTYNEQFF
v_gene: TRBV11-2; d_gene: TRBD2; CDR3aa: CASRPGGADTGELFF
v_gene: TRBV6-5; d_gene: TRBD1; CDR3aa: CASSSTGTGDIQYF
v_gene: TRBV27; d_gene: TRBD2; CDR3aa: CASGSAGSSYEQYF
v_gene: TRBV7-7; d_gene: TRBD1; CDR3aa: CASSIGTGRGEKLFF
v_gene: TRBV3-1/TRBV3-2; d_gene: .; CDR3aa: CASSSRGSSGNTIYF
v_gene: TRBV7-3; d_gene: .; CDR3aa: CASSPQVTSGANVLTF
v_gene: TRBV6-6; d_gene: .; CDR3aa: CASSYGTGQPQHF
v_gene: TRBV19; d_gene: TRBD1; CDR3aa: CASSRTGPYEQYF
v_gene: TRBV11-3; d_gene: .; CDR3aa: CASSLVRNTEAFF
v_gene: TRBV11-2; d_gene: TRBD2; CDR3aa: CASSLEGLARTQYF
v_gene: TRBV7-3; d_gene: TRBD2; CDR3aa: CASSSSSGSTDTQYF
v_gene: TRBV4-2; d_gene: TRBD1; CDR3aa: CASSQDLRTGGSNQPQHF
v_gene: TRBV5-5; d_gene: TRBD1; CDR3aa: CASRMDRRNNSPLHF
v_gene: TRBV6-6; d_gene: .; CDR3aa: CASSPAGPLHF
v_gene: TRBV5-1; d_gene: TRBD1; CDR3aa: CASSLTAVGQGAETQYF
v_gene: TRBV27; d_gene: .; CDR3aa: CASSSRSRGWDQPQHF
v_gene: TRBV19; d_gene: .; CDR3aa: CASTTRGGVNTEAFF
v_gene: TRBV5-4; d_gene: .; CDR3aa: CASSPRGFREQYF
v_gene: TRBV24-1; d_gene: TRBD1; CDR3aa: CATGQGSGYTF
v_gene: TRBV28; d_gene: TRBD2; CDR3aa: CASSLLAGGSYEQYF
v_gene: TRBV20-1; d_gene: .; CDR3aa: CSARAGHEQYF
v_gene: TRBV5-6; d_gene: TRBD1; CDR3aa: CASSLGSEQGNGF